The clone carrying this TCR beta chain was detected many times. Its matching antigen is unknown. This sample is drawn from a study of T cells in Graves' hyperthyroidism and ophthalmopathy. A patient was excluded if there was uncontrolled infection, other autoimmune disease, pregnancy or lactation. Used for diagnoses were clinical symptoms, serum thyroxine and TRAb, thyroid ultrasound and orbital computed tomography. TCR beta CDR3 region amplification was performed from RNA transcripts. An initial round of RT-PCR targeting the TCR CDR3 relied on the HTBI primer set. TCRdb fed the multiplex PCR reads into MiXCR, producing one record per CDR3 protein. The repertoire holds some 700,000 distinct CDR3 sequences, with 17% as singletons. General study results and limits: Ophthalmopathy was distinguished from stable hyperthyroidism by 13 V-J signatures. Blood samples included most of the expanded thyroid clonotypes exceeding 0.001.

The CDR3 contains 11 residues. V dropped 3 bases and J dropped 2 bases, with 2 bases sitting between them. Germline CDR1 ENHRY, CDR2 SYGVKD. This sequence joins TRBV10-3 and TRBJ2-7, with D unclear. Source material: blood. This TCR derives from a man between 45 and 60 years old with Graves' hyperthyroidism. CDR3 sequence (DNA): TGTGCCATCAGTGACGCCTACGAGCAGTACTTC. Protein: CAISDAYEQYF.